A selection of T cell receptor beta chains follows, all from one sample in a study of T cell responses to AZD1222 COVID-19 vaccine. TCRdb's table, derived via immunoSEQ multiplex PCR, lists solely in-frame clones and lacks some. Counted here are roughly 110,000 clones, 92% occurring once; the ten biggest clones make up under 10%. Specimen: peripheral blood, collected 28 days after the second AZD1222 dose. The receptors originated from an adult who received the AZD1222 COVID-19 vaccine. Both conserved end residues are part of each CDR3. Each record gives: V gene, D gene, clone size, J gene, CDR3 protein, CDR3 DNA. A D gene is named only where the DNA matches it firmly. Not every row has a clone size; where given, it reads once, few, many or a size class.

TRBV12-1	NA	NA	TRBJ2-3	CASSSNWLRSRTDTQYF	TGTGCCAGCAGCTCAAACTGGCTTAGATCCCGCACAGATACGCAGTATTTT
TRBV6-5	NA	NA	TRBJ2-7	CASSYSIVGGPYEQYF	TGTGCCAGCAGTTACTCGATCGTAGGGGGGCCCTACGAGCAGTACTTC
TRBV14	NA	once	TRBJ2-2	CASSQEWGPGELFF	TGTGCCAGCAGCCAAGAATGGGGGCCCGGGGAGCTGTTTTTT
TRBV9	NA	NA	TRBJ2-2	CASSVGQADTGELFF	TGTGCCAGCAGCGTAGGACAGGCTGACACCGGGGAGCTGTTTTTT
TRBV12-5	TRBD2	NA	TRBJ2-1	CASGFGTSAHNEQFF	TGTGCTAGTGGTTTCGGGACTAGCGCACACAATGAGCAGTTCTTC
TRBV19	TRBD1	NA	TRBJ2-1	CASSRDRVDNEQFF	TGTGCCAGTAGTCGGGACAGGGTGGACAATGAGCAGTTCTTC
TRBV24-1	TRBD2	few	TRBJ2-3	CATSDHGGGADTQYF	TGTGCCACCAGTGATCACGGCGGGGGGGCAGATACGCAGTATTTT
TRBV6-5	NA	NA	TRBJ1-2	CASSSGASYGYTF	TGTGCCAGCAGTTCCGGGGCCTCCTATGGCTACACCTTC
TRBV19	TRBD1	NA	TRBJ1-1	CASSRQGLNTEAFF	TGTGCCAGTAGCCGACAGGGGTTGAACACTGAAGCTTTCTTT
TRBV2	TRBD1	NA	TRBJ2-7	CASSEDRVYEQYF	TGTGCCAGCAGTGAGGACAGGGTCTACGAGCAGTACTTC
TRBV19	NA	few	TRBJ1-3	CASISQGLHGNTIYF	TGTGCCAGTATATCCCAGGGACTACACGGAAACACCATATATTTT
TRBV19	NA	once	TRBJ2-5	CASSIRETQYF	TGTGCCAGTAGTATACGGGAGACCCAGTACTTC
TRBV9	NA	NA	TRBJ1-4	CASSEGGRPEKLFF	TGTGCCAGCAGCGAGGGTGGTCGACCGGAAAAACTGTTTTTT
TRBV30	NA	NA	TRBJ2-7	CAWRAPTGQYF	TGTGCCTGGAGAGCTCCTACGGGGCAGTACTTC
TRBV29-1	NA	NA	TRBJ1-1	CSGGAANTEAFF	TGCAGCGGTGGGGCAGCGAACACTGAAGCTTTCTTT
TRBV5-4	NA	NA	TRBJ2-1	CATKVDGRTSYNEQFF	TGTGCCACCAAAGTGGACGGGAGAACGTCCTACAATGAGCAGTTCTTC
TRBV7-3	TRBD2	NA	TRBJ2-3	CASSLTLAGADTQYF	TGTGCCAGCAGCTTAACTCTAGCGGGAGCAGATACGCAGTATTTT
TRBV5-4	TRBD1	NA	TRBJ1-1	CASSLGQGESEAFF	TGTGCCAGCAGCCTGGGACAGGGGGAGTCTGAAGCTTTCTTT
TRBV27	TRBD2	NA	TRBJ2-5	CASSLTGGSQETQYF	TGTGCCAGCAGTTTAACGGGAGGTTCTCAAGAGACCCAGTACTTC
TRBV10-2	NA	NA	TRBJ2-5	CASRPTGQYQETQYF	TGCGCCAGCAGACCTACGGGACAATACCAAGAGACCCAGTACTTC
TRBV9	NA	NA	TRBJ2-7	CASSVNPTYEQYF	TGTGCCAGCAGCGTTAACCCAACCTACGAGCAGTACTTC
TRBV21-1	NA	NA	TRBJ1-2	CASSKANGTGNYGYTF	TGTGCCAGCAGCAAAGCAAATGGGACGGGGAACTATGGCTACACCTTC
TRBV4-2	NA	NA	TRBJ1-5	CASSQGDQPQHF	TGTGCCAGCAGCCAGGGAGATCAGCCCCAGCATTTT
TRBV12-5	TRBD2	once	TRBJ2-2	CASAYLSGGLLTGELFF	TGTGCTAGTGCCTACTTGAGCGGGGGGCTCCTCACCGGGGAGCTGTTTTTT
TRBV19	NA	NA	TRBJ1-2	CASRTTYGYTF	TGTGCCAGTAGGACGACCTATGGCTACACCTTC
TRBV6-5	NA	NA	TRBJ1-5	CASSYSMREQPQHF	TGTGCCAGCAGTTACTCGATGCGGGAGCAGCCCCAGCATTTT
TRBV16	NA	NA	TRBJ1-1	CASTTTRGGEAFF	TGTGCCAGCACCACTACTAGGGGTGGTGAAGCTTTCTTT
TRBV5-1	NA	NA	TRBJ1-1	CASSDRVTGRTEAFF	TGCGCCAGCAGCGACCGGGTAACGGGTCGCACTGAAGCTTTCTTT
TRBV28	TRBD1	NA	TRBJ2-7	CASSPGQGHYEQYF	TGTGCCAGCAGCCCCGGACAGGGACACTACGAGCAGTACTTC
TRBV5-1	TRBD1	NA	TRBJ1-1	CASSPRGQGADTEAFF	TGCGCCAGCAGCCCACGGGGACAGGGTGCTGACACTGAAGCTTTCTTT
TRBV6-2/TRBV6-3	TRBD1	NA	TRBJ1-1	CASSQGARTEAFF	TGTGCCAGCAGCCAGGGGGCGCGAACTGAAGCTTTCTTT
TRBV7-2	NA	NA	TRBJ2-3	CASSLSQGTDTQYF	TGTGCCAGCAGCTTATCACAGGGCACAGATACGCAGTATTTT
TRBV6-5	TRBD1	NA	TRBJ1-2	CASSYQAGGVYGYTF	TGTGCCAGCAGTTACCAGGCAGGGGGGGTCTATGGCTACACCTTC
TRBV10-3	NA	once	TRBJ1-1	CAISETGQTEAFF	TGTGCCATCAGTGAGACAGGGCAAACTGAAGCTTTCTTT
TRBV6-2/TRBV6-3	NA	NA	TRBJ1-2	CASSPVNYGYTF	TGTGCCAGCAGTCCGGTGAACTATGGCTACACCTTC
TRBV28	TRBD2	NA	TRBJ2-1	CASKAGGTYNEQFF	TGTGCCAGCAAGGCGGGAGGTACCTACAATGAGCAGTTCTTC
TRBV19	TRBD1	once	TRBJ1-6	CASSRQGYNSPLHF	TGTGCCAGTAGCAGACAGGGGTACAATTCACCCCTCCACTTT
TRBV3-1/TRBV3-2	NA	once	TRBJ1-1	CATQGSTEAFF	TGTGCCACCCAGGGGTCCACTGAAGCTTTCTTT
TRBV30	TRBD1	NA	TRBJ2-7	CAWETGSYEQYF	TGTGCCTGGGAGACAGGGAGCTACGAGCAGTACTTC
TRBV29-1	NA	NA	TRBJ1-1	CSAARGNTEAFF	TGCAGCGCCGCCAGGGGGAACACTGAAGCTTTCTTT
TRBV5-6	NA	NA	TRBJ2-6	CASSLRTVSGANVLTF	TGTGCCAGCAGCTTGAGGACAGTCTCTGGGGCCAACGTCCTGACTTTC